The 27 T cell receptor beta chains listed next were all sequenced from one sample in a study of T-cell reconstitution after alpha-beta-depleted transplantation in children. As it was prepared, the TCRbeta library received unique molecular identifiers. TCRdb redid the calling of the PCR reads with MiXCR, one entry per CDR3 protein. The data contain around 400,000 distinct CDR3 sequences, approximately 10% of them singletons. The sequencing used PBMCs from the stem cell graft donor, collected from the stem cell graft. The receptors come from a human donor who donated a stem cell graft to a child with acute myeloid leukemia.

This rearrangement joins TRBV6-1 to TRBJ2-7; D gene unclear. V lost 4 bases to trimming and J lost 5 bases, with 9 bases between them. CDR1 is MNHNS and CDR2 is SASEGT in the germline V gene. This CDR3 comprises 12 residues. The CDR3 sequence: CASSGQRDEQYF. DNA of the CDR3: TGTGCCAGCAGTGGTCAGCGCGACGAGCAGTACTTC.

The chain is built from TRBV11-2 and TRBJ1-6; D is ambiguous. In germline, CDR1 is SGHAT, CDR2 FQNNGV. The V and J ends lost 1 base and 2 bases respectively, with 15 bases between them. The CDR3 spans 18 residues. CDR3 loop: CASSLGGRLGTYNSPLHF. The CDR3 region has the DNA TGTGCCAGCAGCTTAGGAGGTCGGTTGGGAACCTATAATTCACCCCTCCACTTT.

There are many counts of this clonotype. V and J are TRBV4-2 and TRBJ2-7; 11 positions agree with TRBD1. Germline V gene sequence: CDR1 LGHNA, CDR2 YNFKEQ. Trimming at V came to 2 bases and at J to 1 base, leaving 7 bases not matched to a gene. The CDR3 runs 17 residues. This CDR3 reads CASSQQEGTGGSYEQYF. The CDR3 DNA is TGTGCCAGCAGCCAACAAGAGGGGACAGGGGGATCCTACGAGCAGTACTTC.

This clonotype was seen only a few times. This chain connects TRBV15 to TRBJ2-1; the match to TRBD2 covers 11 bases. CDR1 is LNHNV and CDR2 is YYDKDF in the germline V gene (reference sequence). The length of the CDR3 is 15 residues. V gave up 5 bases and J gave up 8 bases; unmatched junction bases: 8. The CDR3 coding sequence is TGTGCCACCAGCTTACTAGCGGGAGAAGTCGATGAGCAGTTCTTC. This gives the protein CATSLLAGEVDEQFF.

The chain links TRBV3-1 to TRBJ1-1, with TRBD1 as a possible D gene (6 bases). Germline V gives CDR1 LGHDT, CDR2 YNNKEL (reference sequence). V lost 2 bases and J lost 11, with 21 bases in between. The length of the CDR3 is 15 residues. The CDR3 spells CASSQFLTGSSEAFF. The CDR3 bases are TGTGCCAGCAGCCAATTCCTCACAGGGTCCTCAGAGGCTTTCTTT.

This clonotype was counted between two and nine times. The V call is TRBV4-3, the J call TRBJ2-3; D is uncertain. The CDR3 has 14 amino acids. The germline V gene has CDR1 LGHNA and CDR2 YSLEER. Trimming took off 0 bases at V and 8 bases at J, with 12 bases between the two ends. The CDR3 loop is CASSQDLHSTTQYF. CDR3 sequence (DNA): TGCGCCAGCAGCCAAGACCTACATTCCACTACGCAGTATTTT.

V and J are TRBV19 and TRBJ1-1; D may be TRBD1 (6 bases). The CDR3 extends over 14 amino acids. CDR1 is LNHDA, CDR2 SQIVND, per germline (reference sequence). V lost 7 bases and J lost 5, with 17 bases in between. The CDR3 loop reads CASTRETGRTEAFF. CDR3 coding DNA: TGTGCCAGTACCCGCGAAACAGGGAGGACTGAAGCTTTCTTT.

The sample holds many counts of this clonotype. The chain employs TRBV28 and TRBJ1-4; D is possibly TRBD1 (6 bases). The CDR3 totals 16 residues. V was pared by 2 bases and J by 8 bases, with 18 bases between. CDR1 and CDR2 from the germline V gene are MDHEN and SYDVKM. The CDR3 loop reads CASSLGGGTQREKLFF. The DNA for the CDR3 is TGTGCCAGCAGTTTAGGGGGCGGGACCCAAAGGGAAAAACTGTTTTTT.

A few counts support this clonotype. The rearrangement uses TRBV5-6 and TRBJ2-5, with D unresolved. V dropped 4 bases and J dropped 2 bases, with 9 bases sitting between them. Germline V gives CDR1 SGHDT, CDR2 YYEEEE. This CDR3 is 13 amino acids long. The CDR3 nucleotides read TGTGCCAGCAGCGGGCTGCAGCAAGAGACCCAGTACTTC. The encoded protein is CASSGLQQETQYF.

This clonotype appeared a few times. The chain links TRBV24-1 to TRBJ2-1; D is perhaps TRBD1 (6 bases). With 4 bases removed from V and 6 bases from J, the gap between germline ends came to 9 bases. The length of the CDR3 is 13 residues. In germline, CDR1 is KGHDR, CDR2 SFDVKD. The CDR3: CATSEMTGNEQFF. The CDR3 bases are TGTGCCACCAGTGAAATGACAGGCAATGAGCAGTTCTTC.

The chain uses TRBV18 and TRBJ2-1, with D unclear. This CDR3 spans 14 amino acids. In germline, CDR1 is KGHSH, CDR2 LQKENI. Trimming removed 6 bases at V and 5 bases at J, with 14 bases between. CDR3: CASSDPRSHNEQFF. In nucleotides, the CDR3 is TGTGCCAGCTCGGATCCGAGGTCCCACAATGAGCAGTTCTTC.

There are a few counts of this clonotype. CDR3 sequence (DNA): TGCAGCGTTGAAGATAGGGATAGCAATCAGCCCCAGCATTTT. Protein: CSVEDRDSNQPQHF. The chain has TRBV29-1 and TRBJ1-5; D is ambiguous. Germline V gene data show CDR1 as SQVTM and CDR2 as ANQGSEA. Trimming stripped 0 bases from V and 0 bases from J, with 6 bases between. The CDR3 length is 14 residues.

This clonotype was detected many times. The chain couples TRBV5-1 to TRBJ2-5; 10 bases agree with TRBD1. CDR1 is SGHRS and CDR2 is YFSETQ in the germline V gene. Trimming cost V 4 bases and J 1 base; bases outside gene matches: 4. The CDR3 has 15 amino acids. The CDR3 sequence: CASSKDRGAQETQYF. The CDR3 DNA is TGCGCCAGCAGCAAGGACAGGGGGGCCCAAGAGACCCAGTACTTC.

The gene calls are TRBV20-1 and TRBJ2-1, with 8 bases lining up with TRBD2. The ends lost 5 bases at V and 4 bases at J; junction bases unmatched: 13. The V gene's germline CDR1 is DFQATT and CDR2 SNEGSKA (reference sequence). The CDR3 extends over 16 amino acids. The CDR3 reads CSAFGAQRGIYNEQFF. The DNA of the CDR3 is TGCAGTGCTTTTGGCGCCCAGCGGGGGATATACAATGAGCAGTTCTTC.

This clonotype was counted a few times. V is TRBV20-1 and J is TRBJ2-7, with 9 bases fitting TRBD1. The germline gives CDR1 DFQATT, CDR2 SNEGSKA (reference sequence). There are 15 residues in the CDR3. The ends lost 0 bases at V and 5 bases at J; junction bases unmatched: 8. The CDR3 sequence is CSARDPGQGSHEQYF. CDR3 in DNA: TGCAGTGCTAGAGACCCGGGACAGGGTTCCCACGAGCAGTACTTC.

This clonotype was observed a few times. V usage is TRBV6-1 and J usage is TRBJ2-6; TRBD1 is a possible D gene (5 bases). Trimming pared 6 bases from V and 4 bases from J, leaving 13 bases between. The CDR3 consists of 15 residues. CDR1 is MNHNS and CDR2 is SASEGT in the germline V gene. For the CDR3, the DNA is TGTGCCAGCAGGACCCAGGGATCCGGGGCCAACGTCCTGACTTTC. Translation gives CASRTQGSGANVLTF.

The sample holds a few counts of this clonotype. The chain couples TRBV12-3 or TRBV12-4 to TRBJ2-2; D gene unclear. Trimming left V 6 bases short and J 9 bases short, with 14 bases between. The length of the CDR3 is 13 residues. CDR3 sequence: CASSLRSTRELFF. CDR3 sequence (DNA): TGTGCCAGCAGCCTACGGAGTACGCGGGAGCTGTTTTTT.

This clonotype has at least ten counts. The chain has TRBV29-1 and TRBJ1-2; a weak D match, TRBD1 (5 bases). The V gene lost 7 bases and the J gene lost 6 bases, with 15 bases spanning the gap. Germline CDR1 SQVTM, CDR2 ANQGSEA. This CDR3 is built from 12 residues. CDR3 bases: TGCAGCGCAGACTGGGGCTTCGATGGCTACACCTTC. Amino acid sequence: CSADWGFDGYTF.

This clonotype was observed a handful of times. V usage is TRBV29-1 and J usage is TRBJ2-1, with 9 bases aligning to TRBD2. The CDR3 has 14 amino acids. Trimming took 1 base from V and 4 from J; bases not matched to a gene: 2. Germline loops: CDR1 SQVTM, CDR2 ANQGSEA. Here the CDR3 reads CSVEAAGGYNEQFF. The CDR3 nucleotides are TGCAGCGTTGAAGCAGCGGGGGGTTACAATGAGCAGTTCTTC.

This clonotype has a handful of counts. The chain couples TRBV14 to TRBJ2-5; perhaps TRBD1 as D (7 bases). The CDR3 totals 14 residues. V lost 2 bases to trimming and J lost 6 bases, with 13 bases between them. Germline V gives CDR1 SGHDN, CDR2 FVKESK. The CDR3 sequence: CASSQHRGGKTQYF. As DNA, the CDR3 is TGTGCCAGCAGCCAACACAGGGGCGGGAAGACCCAGTACTTC.

This clonotype was detected many times. The V gene is TRBV6-2 or TRBV6-3, the J gene TRBJ2-1, with TRBD2 matching over 9 bases. The germline V gene has CDR1 MNHEY and CDR2 SVGEGT. Unmatched junction bases numbered 10, after V lost 9 bases and J lost 1 base. The length of the CDR3 is 16 residues. The CDR3 DNA follows: TGTGCCAGTCGTTCCTTAGCGGGAGCATCCTACAATGAGCAGTTCTTC. Protein: CASRSLAGASYNEQFF.

The J gene is TRBJ2-2, the V gene TRBV12-3 or TRBV12-4, with unresolved D. Between the trimmed V and J ends, which lost 5 bases and 0 bases, there was a span of 10 bases. This CDR3 is 15 amino acids long. In DNA, the CDR3 is TGTGCCAGCAGTCAGACGTTCGCGAACACCGGGGAGCTGTTTTTT. Its protein is CASSQTFANTGELFF.

This clonotype appeared a few times. This chain links TRBV10-3 with TRBJ2-1; no firm D call. V lost 4 bases, J lost 8 bases, and 12 bases lay in between. This CDR3 contains 13 residues. Per germline, CDR1 ENHRY and CDR2 SYGVKD. Here the CDR3 DNA reads TGTGCCATCAGTGGGATGGCTATCGATGAGCAGTTCTTC. Encoded protein: CAISGMAIDEQFF.

Remarks on this clonotype: One end of the junction is discordant with germline, which a read error may explain. The chain is built from TRBV7-7 and TRBJ2-5; 10 bases map to TRBD2. The CDR3 runs to 13 residues. CDR1 and CDR2 (germline): SSHAT, FNYEAQ (reference sequence). The CDR3 coding sequence is TGTGCTAGCAAGAGCGGGGGGGAAGAGACCCAGTACTTC. This encodes CASKSGGEETQYF. Full variable domain (outside the CDR3, taken from reference TRBV7-7 and TRBJ2-5): GAGVSQSPRYKVTKRGQDVTLRCDPISSHATLYWYQQALGQGPEFLTYFNYEAQPDKSGLPSDRFSAERPEGSISTLTIQRTEQRDSAMYRCASKSGGEETQYFGPGTRLLVL.

This clonotype was seen at least ten times. The J gene is TRBJ1-1, the V gene TRBV7-2, with 8 bases matching TRBD1. Germline trimming cut 5 bases from V and 7 bases from J; bases unmatched to any gene: 6. CDR3 size: 13 residues. Germline lookup yields CDR1 SGHTA and CDR2 FQGNSA. The CDR3 spells CASSPWDRNEAFF. Written as DNA, the CDR3 is TGTGCCAGCAGCCCGTGGGACAGGAATGAAGCTTTCTTT. Full variable domain (rest looked up from reference TRBV7-2 and TRBJ1-1): GAGVSQSPSNKVTEKGKDVELRCDPISGHTALYWYRQSLGQGLEFLIYFQGNSAPDKSGLPSDRFSAERTGGSVSTLTIQRTQQEDSAVYLCASSPWDRNEAFFGQGTRLTVV.

The chain carries TRBV5-4 and TRBJ2-3, with D possibly called TRBD1 or TRBD2 (5 bases each). The CDR3 covers 16 residues. Germline-derived CDR1 and CDR2 are SGHNT and YYREEE (reference sequence). Trimming took off 6 bases at V and 0 bases at J, with 17 bases between the two ends. CDR3 sequence reads: CASTPHRGSSTDTQYF. The CDR3, as DNA: TGTGCCAGCACCCCCCACCGGGGCTCTAGCACAGATACGCAGTATTTT.

This clonotype was detected only a few times. This sequence joins TRBV20-1 and TRBJ2-7, with 8 positions matching TRBD1. The CDR3 contains 15 residues. V dropped 1 base and J dropped 4; count of bases not matched to a gene: 9. Germline CDR1 and CDR2: DFQATT and SNEGSKA (reference sequence). The CDR3 region is CSARVVDREVYEQYF. The CDR3 DNA reads as TGCAGTGCTAGAGTAGTGGACAGGGAGGTGTACGAGCAGTACTTC.